A single sample is the source of the 32 T cell receptor beta chains below, sequenced in a study of T cell repertoires in cytomegalovirus infection. These TCRs are of unknown antigen specificity. TCRdb called the reads again in MiXCR, with one record for every CDR3 protein. The sample holds hundreds of thousands of distinct CDR3 sequences, roughly a third seen once. Here the sequenced sample was cultured PBMCs, taken from culture after CMV antigen stimulation. These receptors were taken from a human donor in good health (CMV status not recorded). Some clones in this sample may be carry-over from other donors' samples.

The chain recombines TRBV6-2 or TRBV6-3 with TRBJ1-4; the D is unclear. CDR1 is MNHEY and CDR2 is SVGEGT in the germline V gene. The CDR3 length is 13 residues. V was clipped by 7 bases and J by 4 bases, with 10 bases between them. CDR3 residues: CASMEAGNEKLFF. As DNA, the CDR3 is TGTGCCAGCATGGAAGCCGGTAATGAAAAACTGTTTTTT.

The CDR3 DNA reads as TGCAGTGCTAGAGAGGTGGGAGAGGTCGGGGAGCTGTTTTTT. Its translation: CSAREVGEVGELFF. This chain joins TRBV20-1 and TRBJ2-2; TRBD2 is a possible D gene (5 bases). The CDR3 has 14 amino acids. With 0 bases removed from V and 7 bases from J, the gap between germline ends came to 12 bases. The V gene's germline CDR1 is DFQATT and CDR2 SNEGSKA (reference sequence).

V gene TRBV4-3 combines with J gene TRBJ1-2; D uncertain. V shed 0 bases and J shed 4 bases, with 9 bases lying between them. Germline V lookup: CDR1 LGHNA, CDR2 YSLEER. The CDR3 is 14 amino acids. CDR3 sequence (DNA): TGCGCCAGCAGCCAAGATCCAGACTCCTATGGCTACACCTTC. Its translation is CASSQDPDSYGYTF.

The J gene is TRBJ2-3, the V gene TRBV20-1, with 16 bases matching TRBD2. The germline gives CDR1 DFQATT, CDR2 SNEGSKA (reference sequence). The V and J ends lost 6 bases and 2 bases, in that order; junction bases with no gene match: 11. This CDR3 has 18 residues. The CDR3 here is CSARGTSGRGGITDTQYF. CDR3 coding DNA: TGCAGTGCCAGGGGGACTAGCGGGAGGGGGGGAATCACAGATACGCAGTATTTT.

J is TRBJ1-1 and V is TRBV7-6; possible D gene TRBD1, 6 bases. The CDR3 is made up of 14 amino acids. The ends were cut back, 5 bases at V and 9 bases at J, with 19 bases in the middle. Germline CDR1 is SGHVS and CDR2 is FNYEAQ. CDR3 protein: CASSPSSGHQKAFF. CDR3 nucleotide sequence: TGTGCCAGCAGCCCCAGCTCGGGACACCAGAAAGCTTTCTTT.

The V and J genes are TRBV7-2 and TRBJ2-3; 7 bases align to TRBD2. From germline, CDR1 is SGHTA and CDR2 FQGNSA. The CDR3 runs to 17 residues. The V segment lost 6 bases and the J segment 4 bases; nucleotides outside the gene matches: 16. As DNA, the CDR3 is TGTGCCAGCAGTCCCTTTTGGGCGGGAGATCGGTCAGATACGCAGTATTTT. It yields the protein CASSPFWAGDRSDTQYF.

This clonotype was seen a few times. The chain has TRBV19 and TRBJ1-2, with D possibly matching TRBD1 (5 bases). The CDR3 contains 14 residues. V lost 7 bases and J 6 bases, leaving 18 bases between the germline ends. CDR1 is LNHDA, CDR2 SQIVND, per germline (reference sequence). CDR3 sequence: CASISSGGRNGYTF. The CDR3 nucleotides are TGTGCCAGTATCTCCTCGGGGGGTCGGAATGGCTACACCTTC.

The chain employs TRBV7-9 and TRBJ2-3; D ambiguous. The CDR3 loop spans 12 amino acids. Between the trimmed V and J ends, which lost 4 bases and 6 bases, there was a span of 8 bases. Germline CDR1 SEHNR, CDR2 FQNEAQ (reference sequence). CDR3 nucleotide sequence: TGTGCCAGCAGCTCGGCCGGGGATACGCAGTATTTT. It translates to CASSSAGDTQYF.

This clonotype was found many times. This chain links TRBV12-5 with TRBJ1-5; no clear D gene. This CDR3 comprises 16 residues. The V end was cut by 0 bases, the J end by 5 bases, with 14 bases between. The germline CDR1 and CDR2 sequences are LGHNT and FRNRAP. The CDR3 region is CASGLVVGVTDQPQHF. Here the CDR3 DNA reads TGTGCTAGTGGTTTGGTAGTCGGGGTAACGGATCAGCCCCAGCATTTT.

The chain links TRBV4-3 to TRBJ2-1; 11 positions agree with TRBD2. Trimming removed 1 base from V and 0 bases from J; junction bases left unmatched: 5. The germline gives CDR1 LGHNA, CDR2 YSLEER. The CDR3 consists of 18 residues. The CDR3 spells CASSQVLAGESSYNEQFF. Here the CDR3 DNA reads TGCGCCAGCAGCCAAGTACTAGCGGGAGAAAGCTCCTACAATGAGCAGTTCTTC.

This clonotype was found a few times. This chain uses TRBV7-6 with TRBJ1-6; D is unclear. The CDR3 length is 15 residues. Looked up from germline, CDR1 is SGHVS and CDR2 is FNYEAQ. Trimming left V 0 bases short and J 8 bases short, with 11 bases between. CDR3 amino acids: CASSLALGWDSPLHF. In DNA, the CDR3 is TGTGCCAGCAGCTTAGCGCTGGGCTGGGATTCACCCCTCCACTTT.

The chain uses TRBV6-2 or TRBV6-3 and TRBJ2-7; 8 bases are shared with TRBD1. This CDR3 has 12 amino acids. J was trimmed by 5 bases and V by 7 bases; bases with no gene match: 4. From germline, CDR1 is MNHEY and CDR2 SVGEGT. This CDR3 is CASKPGGHEQYF. The CDR3 DNA reads as TGTGCCAGCAAACCAGGGGGCCACGAGCAGTACTTC.

The J gene is TRBJ2-5, the V gene TRBV6-2 or TRBV6-3; 9 positions match TRBD2. V was clipped by 11 bases and J by 3 bases; unmatched bases: 7. CDR3 size: 13 residues. Germline-derived CDR1 and CDR2 are MNHEY and SVGEGT. CDR3 loop: CARGRLAEETQYF. In nucleotides, the CDR3 is TGTGCCCGCGGGAGACTAGCGGAAGAGACCCAGTACTTC.

This rearrangement joins TRBV4-1 to TRBJ2-4; 11 nucleotides line up with TRBD2. J gave up 7 bases and V 5 bases, and 4 bases lay outside the gene matches. Germline V CDR1 and CDR2: MGHRA, YSYEKL. There are 14 residues in the CDR3. The CDR3 protein is CASSYTSGSNIQYF. In nucleotides, the CDR3 is TGCGCCAGCAGCTATACTAGCGGGAGTAACATTCAGTACTTC.

This clonotype was picked up a small number of times. The J gene is TRBJ2-4, the V gene TRBV4-3; the match to TRBD1 covers 9 bases. The CDR3 is 17 residues long. With V trimmed by 4 bases and J by 3 bases, 10 bases remained unmatched. The germline gives CDR1 LGHNA, CDR2 YSLEER. The CDR3 DNA is TGCGCCAGCAGCCCCGGACAGGGGACGGTCGGCAAAAACATTCAGTACTTC. Encoded protein: CASSPGQGTVGKNIQYF.

CDR3 nucleotide sequence: TGTGCCAGCAGTTTAGACTCGCCGTACCGACAGGCCCAGCATTTT. The encoded protein is CASSLDSPYRQAQHF. V usage is TRBV12-3 or TRBV12-4 and J usage is TRBJ1-5, with D perhaps matching TRBD1 (6 bases). This CDR3 spans 15 amino acids. The ends were cut back, 1 base at V and 11 bases at J, with 18 bases in the middle.

As for this clonotype: The junction does not match germline at one end; this may be a read error. The genes are TRBV12-3 or TRBV12-4 and TRBJ2-2; TRBD2 matches 12 bases. The CDR3 has 14 residues. The CDR3 here is CASSLAGGGGELFF. DNA for the CDR3: TGTGCCAGCAGTCTAGCGGGAGGGGGCGGGGAGCTGTTTTTT.

The sample holds a few counts of this clonotype. This chain links TRBV6-8 with TRBJ2-7, with TRBD1 identical over 9 bases. The CDR3 covers 13 residues. With 8 bases clipped from V and 6 bases from J, the junction kept 8 bases outside the gene matches. The germline CDR1 and CDR2 sequences are MNHGY and SAAAGT. The chain's CDR3 is CASGGTGKGEQYF. CDR3 DNA sequence: TGTGCCAGCGGAGGGACAGGGAAGGGCGAGCAGTACTTC.

Details on this clonotype: The junction shows a germline mismatch at one end, possibly a read error. The chain combines TRBV2 with TRBJ2-3, with D maybe TRBD2 (6 bases). This CDR3 is 16 amino acids long. Germline CDR1 reads SNHLY; CDR2 reads FYNNEI. The CDR3 here is CANSADSGSSTDTQYF. CDR3 bases: TGTGCCAACAGTGCCGATAGCGGATCTAGCACAGATACGCAGTATTTT.

This rearrangement joins TRBV7-2 to TRBJ2-4; 11 nucleotides align to TRBD2. Germline-derived CDR1 and CDR2 are SGHTA and FQGNSA. The CDR3 is 20 amino acids. V was pared by 5 bases and J by 0 bases, with 15 bases of the junction left unmatched. CDR3: CASSQRLAGISTIAKNIQYF. The CDR3 DNA sequence: TGTGCCAGCAGCCAAAGACTAGCGGGAATATCGACGATAGCCAAAAACATTCAGTACTTC.

The V and J genes are TRBV12-3 or TRBV12-4 and TRBJ1-5; D not resolved. This CDR3 is 12 amino acids long. V lost 5 bases and J lost 5, with 7 bases in between. Here the CDR3 DNA reads TGTGCCAGCAGTCCACCTTATCAGCCCCAGCATTTT. Translation gives CASSPPYQPQHF.

The chain recombines TRBV12-3 or TRBV12-4 with TRBJ1-2; TRBD1 agrees at 9 bases. The CDR3 spans 14 residues. J gave up 8 bases and V 4 bases, and 8 bases lay outside the gene matches. The CDR3 DNA sequence: TGTGCCAGCAGTTCGATACAGGGGGCGTACGGCTACACCTTC. As protein: CASSSIQGAYGYTF.

This chain uses TRBV6-2 or TRBV6-3 with TRBJ1-1; no clear D. Deletions cut 1 base from V and 2 bases from J, with 14 bases between. The CDR3 is made up of 16 amino acids. CDR1 is MNHEY, CDR2 SVGEGT, per germline. CDR3 bases: TGTGCCAGCAGTTACTTAGTCAGCCCGGCAAACACTGAAGCTTTCTTT. This gives the protein CASSYLVSPANTEAFF.

This clonotype was counted only a few times. The chain carries TRBV7-6 and TRBJ2-6, with TRBD1 matching 12 bases. Unmatched junction bases numbered 7, after V lost 4 bases and J lost 3 bases. Germline values: CDR1 SGHVS, CDR2 FNYEAQ. The CDR3 loop spans 18 amino acids. CDR3 DNA sequence: TGTGCCAGCAGCTCCCGGGACAGGGGGCGCGTTGGGGCCAACGTCCTGACTTTC. Translated, it gives CASSSRDRGRVGANVLTF.

This clonotype was counted many times. The V call is TRBV7-6, the J call TRBJ1-1; D possibly corresponds to TRBD1 (6 bases). The CDR3 sequence is 16 residues long. V gave up 4 bases and J gave up 1 base, with 16 bases separating them. CDR1 and CDR2 (germline): SGHVS, FNYEAQ. The CDR3 bases are TGTGCCAGCAGCTCTCCAAGGGGGGAAACGAACACTGAAGCTTTCTTT. This gives the protein CASSSPRGETNTEAFF.

The chain couples TRBV6-4 to TRBJ1-5; D is uncertain. The CDR3 spans 13 residues. Per the germline V gene, CDR1 is MRHNA and CDR2 is SNTAGT. Trimming pared 4 bases from V and 2 bases from J, leaving 6 bases between. CDR3: CASSVEGNQPQHF. The CDR3 region has the DNA TGTGCCAGCAGTGTCGAAGGCAATCAGCCCCAGCATTTT.

V and J are TRBV7-2 and TRBJ2-7; D is possibly TRBD1 or TRBD2 (5 bases each). Trimming pared 0 bases from V and 4 bases from J, leaving 13 bases between. Germline CDR1 reads SGHTA; CDR2 reads FQGNSA. This CDR3 comprises 15 residues. The CDR3 region has the DNA TGTGCCAGCAGCTTAGCGGGGACGTACACATACGAGCAGTACTTC. Residues: CASSLAGTYTYEQYF.

This chain links TRBV4-3 with TRBJ1-2; 7 bases map to TRBD1. This CDR3 region has 14 residues. Germline CDR1 LGHNA, CDR2 YSLEER. The V segment lost 3 bases and the J segment 2 bases; nucleotides outside the gene matches: 3. In DNA, the CDR3 is TGCGCCAGCAGCCAGGACAGGCTCAACTATGGCTACACCTTC. Protein sequence: CASSQDRLNYGYTF.

V gene TRBV29-1 combines with J gene TRBJ2-6, with D unresolved. V was clipped by 4 bases and J by 4 bases, with 11 bases between them. The CDR3 length is 14 residues. CDR1 is SQVTM and CDR2 is ANQGSEA in the germline V gene. As DNA, the CDR3 is TGCAGCGTTGTAGGAGTATCCGGGGCCAACGTCCTGACTTTC. Protein: CSVVGVSGANVLTF.

The V gene is TRBV5-4, the J gene TRBJ2-6, with D unresolved. The germline gives CDR1 SGHNT, CDR2 YYREEE (reference sequence). V lost 7 bases, J lost 4 bases, and 15 bases lay in between. This CDR3 region has 15 residues. CDR3 nucleotides: TGTGCCAGCGCTCCCCCCCGCCCCGGGGCCAACGTCCTGACTTTC. This sequence encodes CASAPPRPGANVLTF.

The chain is built from TRBV4-1 and TRBJ1-5; no definite D call. Trimming shortened V by 1 base and J by 5 bases, and 15 bases separated the two germline ends. The CDR3 loop spans 16 amino acids. Germline CDR1 MGHRA, CDR2 YSYEKL. The CDR3 nucleotides read TGCGCCAGCAGCCAAGTAGGAGGGTGGCTATATCAGCCCCAGCATTTT. Residues: CASSQVGGWLYQPQHF.

The chain joins TRBV5-4 to TRBJ2-7; 8 nucleotides match TRBD2. V was pared by 4 bases and J by 4 bases, with 13 bases of the junction left unmatched. The CDR3 consists of 16 residues. From germline, CDR1 is SGHNT and CDR2 YYREEE (reference sequence). The CDR3 region has the DNA TGTGCCAGCAGCCTCCAGGCGGGGGGCAGGGGTTACGAGCAGTACGTC. Amino acids: CASSLQAGGRGYEQYV.